This T cell receptor beta chain is drawn from a study of blood T cell repertoires in COVID-19. Some clones are missing from TCRdb's copy, which holds only in-frame ones; the method was immunoSEQ multiplex PCR. The sample carries approximately 200,000 clones, about 80% recorded once. There are 15 residues in the CDR3. Trimming cost V 5 bases and J 6 bases; bases outside gene matches: 11. Germline-derived CDR1 and CDR2 are SEHNR and FQNEAQ (reference sequence). Specimen: PBMCs or T cells enriched from blood (not recorded which). This clonotype was obtained from a man in his sixties who had recovered from COVID-19. The chain is built from TRBV7-9 and TRBJ1-2; 8 nucleotides agree with TRBD1. CDR3 amino acids: CASSPTLDRGNGYTF. CDR3 coding DNA: TGTGCCAGCAGCCCCACCCTTGACAGGGGAAATGGCTACACCTTC.